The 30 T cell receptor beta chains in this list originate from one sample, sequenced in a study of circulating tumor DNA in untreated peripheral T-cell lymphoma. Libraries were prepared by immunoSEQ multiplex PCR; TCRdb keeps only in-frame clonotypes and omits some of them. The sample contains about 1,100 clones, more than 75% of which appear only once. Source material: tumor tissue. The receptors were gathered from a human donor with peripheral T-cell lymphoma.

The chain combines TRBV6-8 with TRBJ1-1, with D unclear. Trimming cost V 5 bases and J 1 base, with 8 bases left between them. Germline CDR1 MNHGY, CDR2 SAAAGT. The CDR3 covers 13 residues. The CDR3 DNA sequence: TGTGCCAGCAGTATCCGAGAGAACACTGAAGCTTTCTTT. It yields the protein CASSIRENTEAFF.

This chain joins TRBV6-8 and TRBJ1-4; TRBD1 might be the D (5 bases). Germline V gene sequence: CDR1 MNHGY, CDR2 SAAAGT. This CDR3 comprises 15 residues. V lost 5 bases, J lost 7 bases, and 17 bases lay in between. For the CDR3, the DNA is TGTGCCAGCAGTGAGGTACAGGAGGGGAGTGAAAAACTGTTTTTT. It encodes CASSEVQEGSEKLFF.

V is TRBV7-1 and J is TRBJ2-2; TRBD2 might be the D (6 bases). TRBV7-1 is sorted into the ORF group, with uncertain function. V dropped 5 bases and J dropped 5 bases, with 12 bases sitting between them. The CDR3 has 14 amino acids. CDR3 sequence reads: CASSRAGHTGELFF. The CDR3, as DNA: TGTGCCAGCAGCCGGGCGGGGCATACCGGGGAGCTGTTTTTT.

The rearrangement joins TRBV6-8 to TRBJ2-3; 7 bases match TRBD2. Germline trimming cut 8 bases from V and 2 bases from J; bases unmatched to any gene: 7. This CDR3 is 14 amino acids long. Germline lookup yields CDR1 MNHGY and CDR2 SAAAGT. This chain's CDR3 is CASGRAGDTDTQYF. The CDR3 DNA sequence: TGTGCCAGCGGTCGGGCGGGAGACACAGATACGCAGTATTTT.

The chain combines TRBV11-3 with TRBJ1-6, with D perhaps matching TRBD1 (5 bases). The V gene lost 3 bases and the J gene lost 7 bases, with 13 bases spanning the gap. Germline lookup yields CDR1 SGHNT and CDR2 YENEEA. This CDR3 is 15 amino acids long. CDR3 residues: CASSLGHRRNSPLHF. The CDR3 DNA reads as TGTGCCAGCAGCTTGGGCCACAGGAGAAATTCACCCCTCCACTTT.

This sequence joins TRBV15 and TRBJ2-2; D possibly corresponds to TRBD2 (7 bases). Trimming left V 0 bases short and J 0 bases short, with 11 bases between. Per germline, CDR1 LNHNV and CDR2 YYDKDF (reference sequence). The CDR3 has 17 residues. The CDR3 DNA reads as TGTGCCACCAGCAGAGATAGGGGGGGTACGAACACCGGGGAGCTGTTTTTT. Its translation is CATSRDRGGTNTGELFF.

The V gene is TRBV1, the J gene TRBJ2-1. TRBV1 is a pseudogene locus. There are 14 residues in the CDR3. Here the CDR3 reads CASSQEKDYNEQFF. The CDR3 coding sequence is TGCGCCAGCAGCCAAGAAAAGGACTACAATGAGCAGTTCTTC.

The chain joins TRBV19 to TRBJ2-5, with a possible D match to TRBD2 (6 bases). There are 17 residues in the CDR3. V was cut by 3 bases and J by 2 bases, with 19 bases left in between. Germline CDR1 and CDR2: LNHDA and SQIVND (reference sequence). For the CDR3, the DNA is TGTGCCAGTAGTATTGGGTCGCGGGACGGGACGCAAGAGACCCAGTACTTC. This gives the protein CASSIGSRDGTQETQYF. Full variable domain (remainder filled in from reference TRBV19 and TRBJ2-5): DGGITQSPKYLFRKEGQNVTLSCEQNLNHDAMYWYRQDPGQGLRLIYYSQIVNDFQKGDIAEGYSVSREKKESFPLTVTSAQKNPTAFYLCASSIGSRDGTQETQYFGPGTRLLVL.

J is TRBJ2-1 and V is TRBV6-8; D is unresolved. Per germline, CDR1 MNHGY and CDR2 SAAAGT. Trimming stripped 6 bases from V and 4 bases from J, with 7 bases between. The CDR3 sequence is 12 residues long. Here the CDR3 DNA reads TGTGCCAGCAGCGACTTTTACAATGAGCAGTTCTTC. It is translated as CASSDFYNEQFF.

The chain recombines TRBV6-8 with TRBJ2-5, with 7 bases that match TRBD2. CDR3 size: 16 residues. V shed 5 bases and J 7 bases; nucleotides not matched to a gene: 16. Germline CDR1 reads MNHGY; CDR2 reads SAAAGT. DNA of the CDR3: TGTGCCAGCAGTACCCCCCCCGCGGGAGTATTTGGGACCCAGTACTTC. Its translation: CASSTPPAGVFGTQYF.

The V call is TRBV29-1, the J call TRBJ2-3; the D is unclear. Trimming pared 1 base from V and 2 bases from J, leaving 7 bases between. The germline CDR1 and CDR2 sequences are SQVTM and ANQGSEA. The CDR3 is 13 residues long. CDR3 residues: CSVEGEVTDTQYF. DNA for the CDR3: TGCAGCGTTGAAGGCGAGGTCACAGATACGCAGTATTTT.

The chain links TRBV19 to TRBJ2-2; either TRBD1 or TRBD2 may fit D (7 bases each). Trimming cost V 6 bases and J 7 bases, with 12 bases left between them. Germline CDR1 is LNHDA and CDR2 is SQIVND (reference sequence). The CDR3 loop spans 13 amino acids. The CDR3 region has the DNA TGTGCCAGTAGCAGGGGGGGCGGCGGGGAGCTGTTTTTT. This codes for CASSRGGGGELFF.

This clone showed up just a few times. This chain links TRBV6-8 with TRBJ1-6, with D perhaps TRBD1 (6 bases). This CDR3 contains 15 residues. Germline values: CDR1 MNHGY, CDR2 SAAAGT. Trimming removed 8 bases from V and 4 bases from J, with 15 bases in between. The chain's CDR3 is CASGPRQEYNSPLHF. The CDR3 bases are TGTGCCAGCGGACCACGACAGGAATATAATTCACCCCTCCACTTT.

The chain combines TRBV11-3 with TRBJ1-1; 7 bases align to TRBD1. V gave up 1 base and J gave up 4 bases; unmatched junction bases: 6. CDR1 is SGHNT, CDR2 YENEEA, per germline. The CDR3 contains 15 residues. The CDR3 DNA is TGTGCCAGCAGCTTAGGACAGGGCGTCGGCACTGAAGCTTTCTTT. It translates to CASSLGQGVGTEAFF.

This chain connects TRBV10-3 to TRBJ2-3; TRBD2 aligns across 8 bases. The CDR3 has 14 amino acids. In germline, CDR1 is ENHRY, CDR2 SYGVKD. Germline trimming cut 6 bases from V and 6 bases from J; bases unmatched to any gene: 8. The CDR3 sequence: CAIRGVSGSDTQYF. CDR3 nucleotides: TGTGCCATCAGGGGGGTAAGCGGGAGCGATACGCAGTATTTT.

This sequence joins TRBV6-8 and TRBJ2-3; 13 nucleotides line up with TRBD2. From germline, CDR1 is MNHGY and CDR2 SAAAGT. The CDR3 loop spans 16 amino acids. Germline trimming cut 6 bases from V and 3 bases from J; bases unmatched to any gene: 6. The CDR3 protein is CASRDRTSGSTDTQYF. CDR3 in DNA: TGTGCCAGCAGGGATCGGACTAGCGGGAGTACAGATACGCAGTATTTT.

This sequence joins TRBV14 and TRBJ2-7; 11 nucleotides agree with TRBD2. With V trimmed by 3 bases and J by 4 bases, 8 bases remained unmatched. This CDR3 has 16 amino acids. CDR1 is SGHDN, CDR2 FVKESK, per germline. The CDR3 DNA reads TGTGCCAGCAGCCAGGGTCGGCTAGCGGGAGGTTACGAGCAGTACTTC. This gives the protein CASSQGRLAGGYEQYF.

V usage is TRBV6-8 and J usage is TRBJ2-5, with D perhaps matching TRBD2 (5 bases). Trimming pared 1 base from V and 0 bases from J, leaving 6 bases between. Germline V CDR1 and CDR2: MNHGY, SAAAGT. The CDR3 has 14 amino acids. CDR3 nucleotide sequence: TGTGCCAGCAGTTACTGGGGAGACCAAGAGACCCAGTACTTC. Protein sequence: CASSYWGDQETQYF.

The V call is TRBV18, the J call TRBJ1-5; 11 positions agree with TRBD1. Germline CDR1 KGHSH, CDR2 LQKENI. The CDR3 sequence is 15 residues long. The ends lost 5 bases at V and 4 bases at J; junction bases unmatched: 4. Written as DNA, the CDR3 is TGTGCCAGCTCATCCGGGACAGGGGGTAATCAGCCCCAGCATTTT. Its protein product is CASSSGTGGNQPQHF. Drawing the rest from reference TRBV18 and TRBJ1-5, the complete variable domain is NAGVMQNPRHLVRRRGQEARLRCSPMKGHSHVYWYRQLPEEGLKFMVYLQKENIIDESGMPKERFSAEFPKEGPSILRIQQVVRGDSAAYFCASSSGTGGNQPQHFGDGTRLSIL.

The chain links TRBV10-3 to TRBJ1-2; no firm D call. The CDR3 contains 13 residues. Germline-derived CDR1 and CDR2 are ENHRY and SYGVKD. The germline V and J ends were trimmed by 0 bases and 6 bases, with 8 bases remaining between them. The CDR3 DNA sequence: TGTGCCATCAGTGAGTCTCGAGTTCATGGCTACACCTTC. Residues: CAISESRVHGYTF.

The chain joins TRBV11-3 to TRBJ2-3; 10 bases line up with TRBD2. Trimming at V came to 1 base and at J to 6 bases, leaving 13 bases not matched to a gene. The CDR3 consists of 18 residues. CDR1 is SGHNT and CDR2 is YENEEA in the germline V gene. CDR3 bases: TGTGCCAGCAGCTTAGGGCCGGGACTAGCGAGTCTTATGGATACGCAGTATTTT. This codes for CASSLGPGLASLMDTQYF.

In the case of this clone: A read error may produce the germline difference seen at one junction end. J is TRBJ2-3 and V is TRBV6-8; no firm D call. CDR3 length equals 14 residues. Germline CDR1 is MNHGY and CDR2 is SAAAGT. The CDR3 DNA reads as TGTGCCAGCAGTGACTCGAATGCGGCAGATACGCAGTATTTT. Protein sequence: CASSDSNAADTQYF.

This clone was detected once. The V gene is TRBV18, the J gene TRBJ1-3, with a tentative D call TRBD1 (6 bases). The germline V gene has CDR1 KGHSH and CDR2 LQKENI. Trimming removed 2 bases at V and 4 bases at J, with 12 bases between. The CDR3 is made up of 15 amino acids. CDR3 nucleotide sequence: TGTGCCAGCTCACCAGAACAGGGTTCAGGAAACACCATATATTTT. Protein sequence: CASSPEQGSGNTIYF.

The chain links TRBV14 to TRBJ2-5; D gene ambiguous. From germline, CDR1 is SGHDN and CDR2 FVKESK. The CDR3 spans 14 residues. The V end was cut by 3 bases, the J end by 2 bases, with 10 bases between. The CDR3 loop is CASSQGVLQETQYF. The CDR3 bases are TGTGCCAGCAGCCAGGGTGTGCTACAAGAGACCCAGTACTTC.

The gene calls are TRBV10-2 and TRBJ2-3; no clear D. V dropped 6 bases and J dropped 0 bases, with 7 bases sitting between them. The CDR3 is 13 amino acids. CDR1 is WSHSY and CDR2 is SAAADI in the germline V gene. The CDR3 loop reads CASSKTSTDTQYF. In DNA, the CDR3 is TGCGCCAGCAGCAAGACCAGCACAGATACGCAGTATTTT.

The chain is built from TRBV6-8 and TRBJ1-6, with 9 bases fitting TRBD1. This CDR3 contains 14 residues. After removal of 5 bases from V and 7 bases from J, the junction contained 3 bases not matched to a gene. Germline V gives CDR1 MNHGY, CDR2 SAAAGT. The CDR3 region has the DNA TGTGCCAGCAGTGACAGGGGGGAAAATTCACCCCTCCACTTT. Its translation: CASSDRGENSPLHF.

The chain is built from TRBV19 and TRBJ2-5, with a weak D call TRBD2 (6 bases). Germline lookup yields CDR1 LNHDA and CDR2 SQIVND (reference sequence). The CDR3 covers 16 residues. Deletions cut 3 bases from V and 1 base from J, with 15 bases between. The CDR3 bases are TGTGCCAGTAGTATTATAGGAGGAGGGCTCCAAGAGACCCAGTACTTC. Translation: CASSIIGGGLQETQYF.

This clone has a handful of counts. In nucleotides, the CDR3 is TGTGCCAGCTCACCATGGACTAGCGGGGGGACGATAACAGATACGCAGTATTTT. It codes for CASSPWTSGGTITDTQYF. The gene calls are TRBV18 and TRBJ2-3; 14 nucleotides match TRBD2. Unmatched junction bases numbered 7, after V lost 2 bases and J lost 3 bases. The CDR3 is made up of 18 amino acids. CDR1 is KGHSH, CDR2 LQKENI, per germline.

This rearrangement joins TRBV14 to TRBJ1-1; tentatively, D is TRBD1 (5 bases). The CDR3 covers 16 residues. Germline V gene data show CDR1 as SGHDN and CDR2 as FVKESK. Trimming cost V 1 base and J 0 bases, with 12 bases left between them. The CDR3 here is CASSQAGYTMNTEAFF. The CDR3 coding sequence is TGTGCCAGCAGCCAAGCAGGGTATACCATGAACACTGAAGCTTTCTTT. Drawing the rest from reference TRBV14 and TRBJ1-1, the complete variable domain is EAGVTQFPSHSVIEKGQTVTLRCDPISGHDNLYWYRRVMGKEIKFLLHFVKESKQDESGMPNNRFLAERTGGTYSTLKVQPAELEDSGVYFCASSQAGYTMNTEAFFGQGTRLTVV.

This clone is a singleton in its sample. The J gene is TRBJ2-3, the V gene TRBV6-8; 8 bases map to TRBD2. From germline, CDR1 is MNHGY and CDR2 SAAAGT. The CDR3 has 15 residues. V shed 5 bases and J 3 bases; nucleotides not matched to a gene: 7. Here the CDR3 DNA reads TGTGCCAGCAGTGATGCGGGGGGAGGGACAGATACGCAGTATTTT. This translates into CASSDAGGGTDTQYF.